This entry lists 9 T cell receptor beta chains sequenced from one sample in a study of breast tumors, draining lymph nodes, adjacent tissues. MiXCR, run by TCRdb on the multiplex PCR reads, gives a single entry per CDR3 protein. The sample has some 110,000 distinct CDR3 sequences, more than 30% seen once. The lymph nodes were axillary draining lymph nodes from breast cancer patients. The sequenced sample consisted of axillary lymph node tissue. The receptor set was obtained from a female donor with breast cancer. Some clones in this sample may be carry-over from other donors' samples.

This clonotype was detected many times. The gene calls are TRBV20-1 and TRBJ2-5; 7 nucleotides match TRBD1. Germline-derived CDR1 and CDR2 are DFQATT and SNEGSKA (reference sequence). CDR3 length: 13 amino acids. Trimming took 6 bases from V and 3 from J; bases not matched to a gene: 7. The CDR3 region is CSAFRDREETQYF. The CDR3 bases are TGCAGTGCCTTTCGGGACAGAGAAGAGACCCAGTACTTC.

This clonotype was observed at least ten times. The chain carries TRBV6-5 and TRBJ1-6; D unclear. Germline CDR1 MNHEY, CDR2 SVGAGI. Deletions cut 5 bases from V and 5 bases from J, with 13 bases between. The CDR3 runs to 15 residues. CDR3 sequence (DNA): TGTGCCAGCAGTCACGGGCCAGGTGATAATTCACCCCTCCACTTT. Translated, it gives CASSHGPGDNSPLHF.

To note about this clonotype: One base away lies a much larger clone, so this may be a sequencing read error. This sequence joins TRBV12-3 or TRBV12-4 and TRBJ1-5; perhaps TRBD1 as D (5 bases). CDR3 size: 13 residues. As DNA, the CDR3 is TGTTCCAGCAGCCACGGGGACGGGCAGCCCCAGCATTTT. It encodes CSSSHGDGQPQHF.

This clonotype appeared many times. The chain combines TRBV5-1 with TRBJ2-3, with 7 bases lining up with TRBD1. There are 18 residues in the CDR3. CDR1 is SGHRS, CDR2 YFSETQ, per germline. V lost 0 bases, J lost 2 bases, and 12 bases stayed unmatched. This CDR3 is CASSLAKGAQANTDTQYF. The CDR3 DNA follows: TGCGCCAGCAGCTTGGCCAAGGGGGCCCAAGCTAACACAGATACGCAGTATTTT.

The J gene is TRBJ2-5, the V gene TRBV20-1, with D maybe TRBD2 (5 bases). The CDR3 spans 15 residues. The germline V gene has CDR1 DFQATT and CDR2 SNEGSKA (reference sequence). V was shortened by 6 bases and J by 5 bases, with 22 bases between the two germline ends. CDR3 region: CSAQDFGVAGETQYF. CDR3 in DNA: TGCAGTGCCCAGGACTTTGGAGTAGCTGGGGAGACCCAGTACTTC.

This clonotype was detected ten times or more. The chain recombines TRBV28 with TRBJ1-2; D not resolved. V was trimmed by 5 bases and J by 8 bases, leaving 9 bases between them. Germline V gene sequence: CDR1 MDHEN, CDR2 SYDVKM. The CDR3 extends over 11 amino acids. This CDR3 reads CASSTTVGYTF. The CDR3 nucleotides are TGTGCCAGCAGTACCACAGTCGGCTACACCTTC.

This clonotype was seen at least ten times. The chain couples TRBV20-1 to TRBJ1-3; TRBD1 agrees at 7 bases. The germline gives CDR1 DFQATT, CDR2 SNEGSKA (reference sequence). This CDR3 has 12 residues. V trimming: 3 bases; J trimming: 4 bases; junction bases outside the gene matches: 0. CDR3 DNA: TGCAGTGCTAGGACAGGGGGAAACACCATATATTTT. Translated, it gives CSARTGGNTIYF.

About this clonotype itself: Because the CDR3 is missing its conserved closing phenylalanine or tryptophan, this is likely a read error. The chain recombines TRBV19 with TRBJ2-7; 7 bases align to TRBD2. The CDR3 runs 16 residues. Germline loops: CDR1 LNHDA, CDR2 SQIVND (reference sequence). CDR3 sequence: CASSILAGVPRDEQYS. Here the CDR3 DNA reads TGCGCCAGTAGTATTCTTGCGGGAGTCCCTCGGGACGAGCAGTACTCC.

This sequence joins TRBV7-9 and TRBJ2-1; the match to TRBD1 covers 9 bases. CDR3 length equals 17 residues. V was clipped by 5 bases and J by 4 bases; unmatched bases: 12. Germline CDR1 is SEHNR and CDR2 is FQNEAQ (reference sequence). CDR3 DNA: TGTGCCAGCAGCCATTCCGGGACAGGGCCATTGTACAATGAGCAGTTCTTC. Translating it yields CASSHSGTGPLYNEQFF.